The clone carrying this T cell receptor beta chain occurred once. This specimen comes from a study of CD8 T cells in Susac syndrome. An amount of RNA that ranged from roughly 0.5 to 1 ug was reverse transcribed with random hexamers. The method of amplification for TCR beta CDR3 was immunoSEQ multiplex PCR, covering 54 Vbeta and 13 Jbeta. TCRdb re-called the immunoSEQ multiplex PCR reads with MiXCR, one entry per CDR3 protein. The repertoire holds more than 200,000 distinct CDR3 sequences, roughly 95% seen once, with around 0.072% in the top ten. TCR beta from blood CD8+ and CD4+ T cells was sequenced. Relapsing-remitting disease, either stable or active, was present in the multiple sclerosis controls, who were treatment-naive patients. Negative isolation yielded CD4+ and CD8+ T cells, and FACS enriched TEMRA cells. This CDR3 spans 13 amino acids. Trimming left V 3 bases short and J 2 bases short, with 9 bases between. CDR1 is SQVTM and CDR2 is ANQGSEA in the germline V gene.

The V gene is TRBV29-1, the J gene TRBJ2-3; D is uncertain. Material for sequencing was CD4+ T cells from PBMCs. The source of this sequence is a human donor with multiple sclerosis. CDR3 in amino acids: CSVESYYTDTQYF. The CDR3 DNA sequence: TGCAGCGTTGAGAGTTACTACACAGATACGCAGTATTTT.